The next 6 T cell receptor beta chains were all read from a single sample in a study of T cell repertoires in cytomegalovirus infection. Each CDR3 protein is one row after TCRdb ran MiXCR on the reads. The sample lists 350,000 to 500,000 distinct CDR3 sequences, under 40% seen once, with approximately 14% in the top ten. What was sequenced was PBMCs. These receptors originate from a human donor in good health (CMV status not recorded). Some clones in this sample may be carry-over from other donors' samples.

This chain connects TRBV20-1 to TRBJ2-2, with D possibly matching TRBD1 (7 bases). Per the germline V gene, CDR1 is DFQATT and CDR2 is SNEGSKA (reference sequence). This CDR3 contains 16 residues. V was trimmed by 6 bases and J by 5 bases, leaving 22 bases between them. CDR3 residues: CSAQRAGQSLTGELFF. The CDR3 DNA follows: TGCAGTGCCCAGCGCGCGGGACAGAGTTTAACCGGGGAGCTGTTTTTT.

This clonotype was picked up one time. The gene calls are TRBV7-9 and TRBJ2-7; 9 bases match TRBD1. V dropped 5 bases and J dropped 2; count of bases not matched to a gene: 10. The CDR3 consists of 16 residues. CDR1 is SEHNR and CDR2 is FQNEAQ in the germline V gene (reference sequence). CDR3 region: CASSKGRGTGPYEQYF. DNA for the CDR3: TGTGCCAGCAGCAAGGGGCGCGGGACAGGGCCCTACGAGCAGTACTTC. Variable domain in full (rest from reference TRBV7-9 and TRBJ2-7): DTGVSQNPRHKITKRGQNVTFRCDPISEHNRLYWYRQTLGQGPEFLTYFQNEAQLEKSRLLSDRFSAERPKGSFSTLEIQRTEQGDSAMYLCASSKGRGTGPYEQYFGPGTRLTVT.

The V call is TRBV14, the J call TRBJ2-1, with D perhaps TRBD2 (6 bases). V lost 6 bases and J 2 bases, leaving 23 bases between the germline ends. The CDR3 totals 18 residues. Germline V gene data show CDR1 as SGHDN and CDR2 as FVKESK. DNA for the CDR3: TGTGCCAGCAGACACAAGAATGTATGGACGGGGGCCTACAATGAGCAGTTCTTC. Translation gives CASRHKNVWTGAYNEQFF.

This clonotype turned up a few times. The chain is built from TRBV6-2 or TRBV6-3 and TRBJ2-1, with 11 positions matching TRBD2. The CDR3 is 18 residues long. CDR1 MNHEY and CDR2 SVGEGT come from the germline V gene. V shed 2 bases and J 4 bases; nucleotides not matched to a gene: 10. Written as DNA, the CDR3 is TGTGCCAGCAGTTACCGGACTAGACTAGCGGGGCCGTACAATGAGCAGTTCTTC. Its protein product is CASSYRTRLAGPYNEQFF.

In its sample, this clonotype was seen a few times. The chain combines TRBV18 with TRBJ1-3, with D possibly matching TRBD1 (6 bases). Looked up from germline, CDR1 is KGHSH and CDR2 is LQKENI. The CDR3 has 13 amino acids. Trimming took 6 bases from V and 6 from J, leaving 12 bases between them. The CDR3 sequence is CASSHRVENTIYF. CDR3 DNA sequence: TGTGCCAGCTCGCACAGGGTTGAAAACACCATATATTTT.

Only a few counts were recorded for this clonotype. The rearrangement uses TRBV20-1 and TRBJ1-1, with D possibly TRBD1 on 5 matching bases. V was clipped by 0 bases and J by 5 bases, with 10 bases between them. The germline gives CDR1 DFQATT, CDR2 SNEGSKA (reference sequence). This CDR3 contains 13 residues. CDR3 sequence (DNA): TGCAGTGCTAGAGATAGCAGGGCTACTGAAGCTTTCTTT. Encoded protein: CSARDSRATEAFF.